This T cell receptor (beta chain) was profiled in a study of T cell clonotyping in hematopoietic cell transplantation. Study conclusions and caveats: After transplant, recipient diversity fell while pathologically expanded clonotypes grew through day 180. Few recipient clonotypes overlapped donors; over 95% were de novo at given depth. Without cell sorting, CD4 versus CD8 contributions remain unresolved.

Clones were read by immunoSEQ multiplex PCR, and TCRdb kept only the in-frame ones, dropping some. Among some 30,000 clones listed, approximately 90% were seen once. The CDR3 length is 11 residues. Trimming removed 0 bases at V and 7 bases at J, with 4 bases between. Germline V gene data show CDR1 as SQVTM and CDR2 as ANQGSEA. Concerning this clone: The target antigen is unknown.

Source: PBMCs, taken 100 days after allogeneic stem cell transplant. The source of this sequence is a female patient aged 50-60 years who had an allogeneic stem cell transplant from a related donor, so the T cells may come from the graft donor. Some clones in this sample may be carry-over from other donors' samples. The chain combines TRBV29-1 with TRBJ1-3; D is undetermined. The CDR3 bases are TGCAGCGTTGAAGACCGGAACACCATATATTTT. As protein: CSVEDRNTIYF.